The 7 T cell receptor beta chains in this list originate from one sample, sequenced in a study of cytomegalovirus exposure and HLA in healthy donors. PCR used 60 Vbeta primers and 13 Jbeta primers. Measured with immunoSEQ multiplex PCR; TCRdb has only the in-frame clones, and not every one. Among around 220,000 clones listed, about 83% were seen once. The sample comprised PBMCs. These receptors were obtained from a girl aged 10-17 years in good health and CMV-seronegative.

The chain recombines TRBV7-9 with TRBJ2-3, with D maybe TRBD1 (6 bases). The CDR3 extends over 14 amino acids. Looked up from germline, CDR1 is SEHNR and CDR2 is FQNEAQ (reference sequence). With 7 bases removed from V and 1 base from J, the gap between germline ends came to 12 bases. In DNA form, the CDR3 reads TGTGCCAGCATCAGCAGGGGAGGCACAGATACGCAGTATTTT. Translated: CASISRGGTDTQYF.

J is TRBJ2-5 and V is TRBV5-6; D is undetermined. Trimming shortened V by 4 bases and J by 5 bases, and 15 bases separated the two germline ends. This CDR3 spans 14 amino acids. Germline CDR1 reads SGHDT; CDR2 reads YYEEEE. The CDR3: CASSLLGPGETQYF. The CDR3 DNA is TGTGCCAGCAGCCTCCTTGGTCCCGGGGAGACCCAGTACTTC.

CDR3 in amino acids: CASSREGAANEKLFF. The CDR3 bases are TGTGCCAGCAGCCGAGAAGGGGCGGCGAATGAAAAACTGTTTTTT. The chain joins TRBV4-2 to TRBJ1-4; TRBD1 is a possible D gene (5 bases). V lost 4 bases, J lost 5 bases, and 14 bases lay in between. This CDR3 is built from 15 residues. Germline CDR1 is LGHNA and CDR2 is YNFKEQ.

This chain links TRBV2 with TRBJ1-5, with D hard to call. V shed 2 bases and J shed 7 bases, with 18 bases lying between them. This CDR3 comprises 16 residues. Germline V CDR1 and CDR2: SNHLY, FYNNEI. This chain's CDR3 is CASSESGGQIGQPQHF. The CDR3 nucleotides read TGTGCCAGCAGTGAATCCGGCGGGCAAATAGGACAGCCCCAGCATTTT. The whole variable domain, filled in from reference TRBV2 and TRBJ1-5, reads EPEVTQTPSHQVTQMGQEVILRCVPISNHLYFYWYRQILGQKVEFLVSFYNNEISEKSEIFDDQFSVERPDGSNFTLKIRSTKLEDSAMYFCASSESGGQIGQPQHFGDGTRLSIL.

The chain employs TRBV5-1 and TRBJ2-4; 9 bases are a match to TRBD1. The CDR3 covers 15 residues. Trimming took 4 bases from V and 3 from J; bases not matched to a gene: 5. Looked up from germline, CDR1 is SGHRS and CDR2 is YFSETQ. In DNA, the CDR3 is TGCGCCAGCAGCCCCATGACAGGGGGCAAAAACATTCAGTACTTC. This encodes CASSPMTGGKNIQYF.

The chain carries TRBV5-1 and TRBJ1-3; 9 bases are a match to TRBD1. The CDR3 covers 15 residues. The trim removed 4 bases at V and 0 bases at J, leaving 2 bases unmatched. Per the germline V gene, CDR1 is SGHRS and CDR2 is YFSETQ. The CDR3: CASSRTGDSGNTIYF. The DNA of the CDR3 is TGCGCCAGCAGCCGGACAGGGGACTCTGGAAACACCATATATTTT.

The rearrangement uses TRBV5-4 and TRBJ2-2, with D perhaps TRBD2 (6 bases). The CDR3 totals 17 residues. CDR1 is SGHNT and CDR2 is YYREEE in the germline V gene (reference sequence). Trimming took 4 bases from V and 2 from J, leaving 18 bases between them. Written as DNA, the CDR3 is TGTGCCAGCAGCCTGAGAAGGGACTCGATAAACACCGGGGAGCTGTTTTTT. It yields the protein CASSLRRDSINTGELFF.